Listed below are T cell receptor beta chains from one sample, sequenced in a study of T cell responses to AZD1222 COVID-19 vaccine. Assay used: immunoSEQ multiplex PCR; TCRdb lists only in-frame clones, some missing. The table shows 120,000 to 150,000 clones, with approximately 91% occurring only once. The sequencing here drew on peripheral blood, taken 28 days after the second dose of the MenACWY control vaccine. These receptors all come from an adult who received the MenACWY meningococcal vaccine as a control. Each CDR3 is given with its conserved first and last residue. The order of the fields is clone size, D gene, J gene, V gene, CDR3 DNA, CDR3 protein. A D gene is named only where the DNA matches it firmly. Expanded clones are given a class, and other clones once, few, many or no size at all.

>-|-|TRBJ2-6|TRBV29-1
TGCAGCGTTAACGGGGATCTCTCTGGGGCCAACGTCCTGACTTTC
CSVNGDLSGANVLTF
>-|-|TRBJ2-5|TRBV5-6
TGTGCCAGCAGCTTGGATTGGGACTCCCAGGCCCAGTACTTC
CASSLDWDSQAQYF
>-|TRBD1|TRBJ2-4|TRBV10-3
TGTGCCATCAGTGATGTAGGGGGCTGGGCCAAAAACATTCAGTACTTC
CAISDVGGWAKNIQYF
>-|-|TRBJ2-5|TRBV4-1
TGCGCCAGCAGCCAAGGCCCCAGGGGTGCCACCCAGTACTTC
CASSQGPRGATQYF
>-|TRBD1|TRBJ1-2|TRBV30
TGTGCCTGGAGCCAACTAGAGACAGGGGTTGGCGGCTACACCTTC
CAWSQLETGVGGYTF
>-|-|TRBJ2-5|TRBV9
TGTGCCAGCACCCAAAGCGACCAAGAGACCCAGTACTTC
CASTQSDQETQYF
>-|-|TRBJ1-1|TRBV4-2
TGTGCCAGCAGCCAAGATCTTGGGCAGTACACTGAAGCTTTCTTT
CASSQDLGQYTEAFF
>-|TRBD1|TRBJ2-7|TRBV19
TGTGCCAGTAGTAGTTGGCAGGGGGCGTACGAGCAGTACTTC
CASSSWQGAYEQYF
>-|-|TRBJ1-2|TRBV21-1
TGTGCCAGCAGCAAAGTGGACAGGGATCTATATGGCTACACCTTC
CASSKVDRDLYGYTF
>-|-|TRBJ2-5|TRBV11-1
TGTGCCAGCAGCTTACGGGTGGGGCAAGAGACCCAGTACTTC
CASSLRVGQETQYF
>-|-|TRBJ1-1|TRBV5-6
TGTGCCAGCAGACGGCGACAGGACACTGAAGCTTTCTTT
CASRRRQDTEAFF
>-|-|TRBJ1-2|TRBV27
TGTGCCAGCAGATCAGGGGAAGGCTACACCTTC
CASRSGEGYTF
>-|-|TRBJ1-2|TRBV19
TGTGCCAGTAGTTTCCGGTATGGCTACACCTTC
CASSFRYGYTF
>-|-|TRBJ1-5|TRBV20-1
TGCAGTGCTAGTGGCATATCGTATAGCAATCAGCCCCAGCATTTT
CSASGISYSNQPQHF
>once|TRBD2|TRBJ2-5|TRBV2
TGTGCCAGCAAATCTAGCGGGGGGGCCCTTTCTGAGACCCAGTACTTC
CASKSSGGALSETQYF
>-|-|TRBJ1-1|TRBV7-2
TGTGCCAGCAGCGCGTCAGGGGAGGCGAACACTGAAGCTTTCTTT
CASSASGEANTEAFF
>-|-|TRBJ2-7|TRBV27
TGTGCCAGCAGTCCAGGGACGGTATCCTACGAGCAGTACTTC
CASSPGTVSYEQYF
>-|-|TRBJ1-2|TRBV11-3
TGTGCCAGCAGCTTAGGGTCCTTATCCTATGGCTACACCTTC
CASSLGSLSYGYTF
>-|-|TRBJ1-2|TRBV27
TGTGCCAGCAGTTTATCGGCGGGGGTGGACTATGGCTACACCTTC
CASSLSAGVDYGYTF
>once|-|TRBJ1-1|TRBV7-9
TGTGCCAGCAGCCTCACAGGGAACACTGAAGCTTTCTTT
CASSLTGNTEAFF
>-|-|TRBJ1-4|TRBV30
TGTGCCTGGAGTAAATATATGGGTGAAAAACTGTTTTTT
CAWSKYMGEKLFF
>once|-|TRBJ2-7|TRBV6-6
TGTGCCAGCAGTTACTCGACGGGGACCTTCTACGAGCAGTACTTC
CASSYSTGTFYEQYF
>-|-|TRBJ2-7|TRBV6-1
TGTGCCAGCAGTGGGCTTTTTGAGGAGACACCCTACGAGCAGTACTTC
CASSGLFEETPYEQYF
>-|-|TRBJ1-1|TRBV28
TGTGCCAGCAGTCCCCGGGGAGGGAACACTGAAGCTTTCTTT
CASSPRGGNTEAFF
>-|-|TRBJ2-4|TRBV6-1
TGTGCCAGCAGTGGGCGGGGCAGTAAAGCCAAAAACATTCAGTACTTC
CASSGRGSKAKNIQYF
>-|-|TRBJ1-2|TRBV6-5
TGTGCCAGCAGTTTAAGTTTTGGAGGACATGGCTACACCTTC
CASSLSFGGHGYTF
>-|-|TRBJ1-1|TRBV5-1
TGCGCCAGCAGCTCCTACGGGGGGGCTGAAGCTTTCTTT
CASSSYGGAEAFF
>-|-|TRBJ1-5|TRBV20-1
TGCAGTGCTAGTCTCGATCAGCCCCAGCATTTT
CSASLDQPQHF
>-|-|TRBJ2-2|TRBV25-1
TGTGCCAGCAGTGAATCCCCACAGGGCGGACACCGGGGAGCTGTTTTT
CASSESPQGGHRGAVF
>-|-|TRBJ1-2|TRBV7-8
TGTGCCAGCAGCTTCTCTCCTCACACCTATGGCTACACCTTC
CASSFSPHTYGYTF
>-|TRBD1|TRBJ1-2|TRBV7-9
TGTGCCAGCAGCCCGGGGGACAGGGGGTACTATGGCTACACCTTC
CASSPGDRGYYGYTF
>-|TRBD2|TRBJ2-2|TRBV6-5
TGTGCCAGCCGGGGGGGGAGCGGGAGAACCGGGGAGCTGTTTTTT
CASRGGSGRTGELFF
>-|-|TRBJ2-1|TRBV5-1
TGCGCCAGCAGCTTTCCAAGAGAAGGTGAGCAGTTCTTC
CASSFPREGEQFF
>-|TRBD1|TRBJ1-3|TRBV9
TGTGCCAGCAGCCGGGGACAGAGCTCTGGAAACACCATATATTTT
CASSRGQSSGNTIYF
>-|-|TRBJ2-3|TRBV4-2
TGTGCCAGCAGCCTGGGGGCGGGGGGCACAGATACGCAGTATTTT
CASSLGAGGTDTQYF
>-|-|TRBJ2-7|TRBV6-5
TGTGCCAGCAGTAGGGACGGAAAACTGTCCTACGAGCAGTACTTC
CASSRDGKLSYEQYF
>-|-|TRBJ2-7|TRBV28
TGTGCCAGCAGTTTATCCATGGAGCCGAGGGAGCAGTACTTC
CASSLSMEPREQYF
>-|-|TRBJ1-1|TRBV19
TGTGCCAGTAGTACCATAGCCGGCCCCACTAACACTGAAGCTTTCTTT
CASSTIAGPTNTEAFF
>-|-|TRBJ1-3|TRBV11-3
TGTGCCAGCAGCTTAGGTACCTCTGGAAACACCATATATTTT
CASSLGTSGNTIYF
>-|TRBD1|TRBJ2-1|TRBV18
TGTGCCAGCTCACCTACCAGGCCGGGACAGGGGGCGAATGAGCAGTTCTTC
CASSPTRPGQGANEQFF
>-|-|TRBJ1-1|TRBV5-8
TGTGCCAGCAGTCCGCGGCCGGACACTGAAGCTTTCTTT
CASSPRPDTEAFF
>-|-|TRBJ2-1|TRBV2
TGTGCCAGCAGTGATTCAGGGTTTGGATACAATGAGCAGTTCTTC
CASSDSGFGYNEQFF
>-|TRBD1|TRBJ2-7|TRBV11-3
TGTGCCAGCAGCTTACAGGGACAGGTTGGGGACGAGCAGTACTTC
CASSLQGQVGDEQYF
>-|-|TRBJ1-2|TRBV4-1
TGCGCCAGCAGCCAATTGGCCAACTATGGCTACACCTTC
CASSQLANYGYTF
>-|-|TRBJ1-2|TRBV7-9
TGTGCCAGCAGCTTACCCCTTCGGGATCTAGATGGCTACACCTTC
CASSLPLRDLDGYTF
>once|-|TRBJ2-1|TRBV11-2
TGTGCCAGCAACCCTGGGCCCATGACCTATGAGCAGTTCTTC
CASNPGPMTYEQFF
>-|-|TRBJ1-2|TRBV24-1
TGTGCCACCAGTGATGGGGGCGGGCAGGTTGGCTATGGCTACACCTTC
CATSDGGGQVGYGYTF
>-|TRBD2|TRBJ2-1|TRBV2
TGTGCCAGCACCTTAGAGGGAGGGCCAAGCAATGAGCAGTTCTTC
CASTLEGGPSNEQFF